This T cell receptor beta chain is from a study of blood T cell repertoires in COVID-19. Whole-study context: In each case, the material was cDNA or gDNA derived from T cells, B-cell-depleted T cells, or PBMCs.

Per the original methods: Quantification of nucleated cells was approximated via reference gene primer amplification. Assay: immunoSEQ multiplex PCR; the TCRdb copy retains only in-frame clones and omits some. For V, J and clone size, that table is used; D and trimming come from the DNA. The repertoire holds approximately 100,000 clones, with about 85% as singletons. This CDR3 is 15 amino acids long. V shed 3 bases and J 7 bases; nucleotides not matched to a gene: 9. The germline gives CDR1 LGHNA, CDR2 YSLEER. Sample: peripheral blood. This chain connects TRBV4-3 to TRBJ1-2, with TRBD1 matching 9 bases. The sequence derives from a woman in her 70s with acute or convalescent COVID-19. The CDR3 nucleotides are TGCGCCAGCAGCCAGAGACCGGGACAGGGAAGTGGCTACACCTTC. Protein product: CASSQRPGQGSGYTF.